This T cell receptor beta chain was captured in a study of cytomegalovirus exposure and HLA in healthy donors. The study, taken as a whole, reports: Several of the most significant clusters were apparently associated with common viral pathogens in a later analysis.

A note on this clone: Its target is unknown.

Germline CDR1 is SGHRS and CDR2 is YFSETQ. The CDR3 covers 16 residues. V dropped 3 bases and J dropped 6; count of bases not matched to a gene: 10. Primers included in the PCR were 60 Vbeta and 13 Jbeta primers. Assay used: immunoSEQ multiplex PCR; TCRdb lists only in-frame clones, some missing. The top ten clones hold roughly 1.6% of a sample with around 170,000 clones, less than 75% of them seen once. The sample comprised PBMCs. The chain uses TRBV5-1 and TRBJ2-2, with 8 bases matching TRBD1. The clonotype was recovered from a girl aged 5-17 years in good health and CMV-seronegative. CDR3 region: CASSSNRQGLAGELFF. The CDR3 DNA reads as TGCGCCAGCAGCTCGAATAGACAGGGGTTGGCCGGGGAGCTGTTTTTT.